These 17 T cell receptor beta chains share one sample of origin, sequenced in a study of chronic HIV infection and antiretroviral therapy. A single record per CDR3 protein comes from TCRdb applying MiXCR to the 5' RACE reads. Among 40,000 or so distinct CDR3 sequences, about 8.9% were seen once, and the ten largest hold over 2.5%. The sequenced material came from peripheral blood. The receptors shown here come from an adult who had HIV and had not received antiretroviral therapy, or was an uninfected healthy control (not recorded which).

This clonotype is categorized as medium-sized (0.01 to 0.1%). This rearrangement joins TRBV5-4 to TRBJ2-7, with D hard to call. The CDR3 is 14 amino acids. V was trimmed by 4 bases and J by 1 base, leaving 12 bases between them. Germline V CDR1 and CDR2: SGHNT, YYREEE (reference sequence). CDR3 DNA sequence: TGTGCCAGCAGCCCGAACCCGGAATCCTACGAGCAGTACTTC. Residues: CASSPNPESYEQYF.

This clonotype was counted a few times. V gene TRBV29-1 combines with J gene TRBJ2-1; no clear D gene. Per germline, CDR1 SQVTM and CDR2 ANQGSEA. The CDR3 runs to 15 residues. The V end was cut by 1 base, the J end by 3 bases, with 13 bases between. This CDR3 is CSVEGGVGYYNEQFF. Written as DNA, the CDR3 is TGCAGCGTTGAAGGTGGGGTGGGTTACTACAATGAGCAGTTCTTC.

This clonotype showed up just a few times. This chain links TRBV6-4 with TRBJ2-2, with a weak D call TRBD2 (5 bases). With 2 bases removed from V and 4 bases from J, the gap between germline ends came to 5 bases. Germline-derived CDR1 and CDR2 are MRHNA and SNTAGT. This CDR3 is built from 13 residues. Here the CDR3 reads CASSDGSTGELFF. DNA for the CDR3: TGTGCCAGCAGTGACGGGAGCACCGGGGAGCTGTTTTTT.

This clonotype was seen repeatedly, ten times or more. V usage is TRBV5-5 and J usage is TRBJ2-5, with D perhaps matching TRBD1 (6 bases). Deletions cut 5 bases from V and 1 base from J, with 12 bases between. Per the germline V gene, CDR1 is SGHKS and CDR2 is YYEKEE (reference sequence). The CDR3 loop spans 14 amino acids. This CDR3 reads CASRIQGVQETQYF. The DNA for the CDR3 is TGTGCCAGCAGAATACAGGGTGTCCAAGAGACCCAGTACTTC.

This clonotype was recorded a few times. The rearrangement joins TRBV5-6 to TRBJ2-1; D is uncertain. The CDR3 has 11 residues. Per the germline V gene, CDR1 is SGHDT and CDR2 is YYEEEE. V lost 4 bases to trimming and J lost 12 bases, with 11 bases between them. The CDR3 here is CASSIGHGQFF. CDR3 sequence (DNA): TGTGCCAGCAGCATTGGGCATGGGCAGTTCTTC.

The sample holds many counts of this clonotype. The V and J genes are TRBV5-1 and TRBJ1-1; no reliable D call. The germline V gene has CDR1 SGHRS and CDR2 YFSETQ. Trimming took 3 bases from V and 1 from J, leaving 7 bases between them. The CDR3 has 13 amino acids. CDR3 coding DNA: TGCGCCAGCAGCTCCAAGCCGAACACTGAAGCTTTCTTT. It specifies CASSSKPNTEAFF.

As regards this clonotype: This could be a read error, since a much larger clone is one nucleotide away. V is TRBV10-1 and J is TRBJ2-1; D possibly uses TRBD1 or TRBD2 (5 bases each). Per the germline V gene, CDR1 is WNHNN and CDR2 is SYGVQD (reference sequence). CDR3 size: 13 residues. In DNA, the CDR3 is TGCGCCAGCAGTACCGGGACGGACAATGAGCGGTTCTTC. Its protein is CASSTGTDNERFF.

This clonotype was seen a handful of times. This chain connects TRBV16 to TRBJ1-5; possibly TRBD1 for D (5 bases). From germline, CDR1 is KGHSY and CDR2 FQNENV. CDR3 length: 14 residues. Trimming cost V 3 bases and J 0 bases, with 6 bases left between them. For the CDR3, the DNA is TGTGCCAGCAGCCACAGGGATAGCAATCAGCCCCAGCATTTT. Residues: CASSHRDSNQPQHF.

This clonotype occurred a few times. The chain links TRBV14 to TRBJ2-7; possibly TRBD2 for D (6 bases). The CDR3 length is 17 residues. Germline CDR1 SGHDN, CDR2 FVKESK. Deletions cut 0 bases from V and 2 bases from J, with 17 bases between. The CDR3 loop is CASSQDHGRGHTYEQYF. DNA of the CDR3: TGTGCCAGCAGCCAAGATCACGGGCGGGGTCATACCTACGAGCAGTACTTC. The entire variable domain, with the rest obtained from reference TRBV14 and TRBJ2-7, is as follows: EAGVTQFPSHSVIEKGQTVTLRCDPISGHDNLYWYRRVMGKEIKFLLHFVKESKQDESGMPNNRFLAERTGGTYSTLKVQPAELEDSGVYFCASSQDHGRGHTYEQYFGPGTRLTVT.

There are a few counts of this clonotype. The chain uses TRBV29-1 and TRBJ1-2; maybe TRBD1 (5 bases). CDR1 and CDR2 (germline): SQVTM, ANQGSEA. This CDR3 is 14 amino acids long. Trimming left V 0 bases short and J 4 bases short, with 12 bases between. The CDR3, as DNA: TGCAGCGTTGAAGATCGGGGGTGGGGCTATGGCTACACCTTC. Protein: CSVEDRGWGYGYTF.

The J gene is TRBJ2-3, the V gene TRBV7-2; TRBD2 might be the D (5 bases). From germline, CDR1 is SGHTA and CDR2 FQGNSA. The V end lost 5 bases, the J end lost 7 bases, and 10 bases lay between the germline ends. The CDR3 consists of 12 residues. CDR3 sequence: CASSPGVHTQYF. CDR3 coding DNA: TGTGCCAGCAGCCCCGGGGTCCATACGCAGTATTTT.

The chain combines TRBV11-3 with TRBJ2-1; 9 bases are a match to TRBD2. Germline V gene data show CDR1 as SGHNT and CDR2 as YENEEA. The ends lost 0 bases at V and 6 bases at J; junction bases unmatched: 6. CDR3 length: 16 residues. The CDR3 here is CASSLDRLAGSNEQFF. The CDR3 nucleotides read TGTGCCAGCAGCTTAGATCGGCTAGCGGGGAGCAATGAGCAGTTCTTC.

This clonotype is medium-sized within its sample. V usage is TRBV30 and J usage is TRBJ2-5; 9 nucleotides agree with TRBD2. J gave up 0 bases and V 0 bases, and 11 bases lay outside the gene matches. Germline V gives CDR1 GTSNPN, CDR2 SVGIG (reference sequence). This CDR3 spans 18 amino acids. For the CDR3, the DNA is TGTGCCTGGAGTGTACAGCCTAGCGGGATAAACTACCAAGAGACCCAGTACTTC. It yields the protein CAWSVQPSGINYQETQYF.

This clonotype has a handful of counts. The chain couples TRBV29-1 to TRBJ2-5; D call uncertain. V lost 4 bases and J lost 0, with 12 bases in between. The germline CDR1 and CDR2 sequences are SQVTM and ANQGSEA. The CDR3 runs 14 residues. The DNA for the CDR3 is TGCAGCGTTGGGGAACAGTTGTACCAAGAGACCCAGTACTTC. As protein: CSVGEQLYQETQYF. Full variable domain (rest looked up from reference TRBV29-1 and TRBJ2-5): SAVISQKPSRDICQRGTSLTIQCQVDSQVTMMFWYRQQPGQSLTLIATANQGSEATYESGFVIDKFPISRPNLTFSTLTVSNMSPEDSSIYLCSVGEQLYQETQYFGPGTRLLVL.

The sample holds many counts of this clonotype. V is TRBV9 and J is TRBJ2-2; TRBD2 aligns across 10 bases. The germline CDR1 and CDR2 sequences are SGDLS and YYNGEE. The J segment lost 4 bases and the V segment lost 3 bases, leaving 9 bases of the junction unmatched. This CDR3 region has 17 residues. The chain's CDR3 is CASSEKLAGSGTGELFF. The DNA of the CDR3 is TGTGCCAGCAGCGAAAAACTAGCGGGGTCTGGCACCGGGGAGCTGTTTTTT.

On this clonotype itself: Germline is not matched at one junction end, which may reflect a read error. This chain connects TRBV29-1 to TRBJ1-1, with D tentatively TRBD1 (6 bases). This CDR3 is 15 amino acids long. Germline V gene sequence: CDR1 SQVTM, CDR2 ANQGSEA. The CDR3 loop reads CSVVSTGTFNTETFF. In nucleotides, the CDR3 is TGCAGCGTTGTGTCAACAGGGACCTTTAACACTGAAACTTTCTTT.

A few counts support this clonotype. The chain has TRBV7-6 and TRBJ2-2; TRBD2 matches at 13 bases. Germline V gives CDR1 SGHVS, CDR2 FNYEAQ. The CDR3 totals 16 residues. The ends lost 0 bases at V and 7 bases at J; junction bases unmatched: 2. CDR3 sequence (DNA): TGTGCCAGCAGCTTAGCTACTAGCGGGAGGGACGGGGAGCTGTTTTTT. It yields the protein CASSLATSGRDGELFF. The whole variable domain, remainder taken from reference TRBV7-6 and TRBJ2-2, is GAGVSQSPRYKVTKRGQDVALRCDPISGHVSLYWYRQALGQGPEFLTYFNYEAQQDKSGLPNDRFSAERPEGSISTLTIQRTEQRDSAMYRCASSLATSGRDGELFFGEGSRLTVL.